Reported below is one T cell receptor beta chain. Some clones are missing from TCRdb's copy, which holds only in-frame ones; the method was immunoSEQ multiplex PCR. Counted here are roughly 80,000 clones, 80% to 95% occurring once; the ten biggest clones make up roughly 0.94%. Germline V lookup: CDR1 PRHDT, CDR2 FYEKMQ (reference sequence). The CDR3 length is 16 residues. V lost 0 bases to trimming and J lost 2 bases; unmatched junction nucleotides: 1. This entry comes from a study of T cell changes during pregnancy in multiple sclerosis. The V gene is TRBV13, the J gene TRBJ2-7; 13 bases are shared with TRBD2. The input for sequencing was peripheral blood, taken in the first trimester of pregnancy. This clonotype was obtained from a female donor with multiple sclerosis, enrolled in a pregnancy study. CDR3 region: CASSLGGTSGAYEQYF. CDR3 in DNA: TGTGCCAGCAGCTTAGGGGGGACTAGCGGGGCCTACGAGCAGTACTTC. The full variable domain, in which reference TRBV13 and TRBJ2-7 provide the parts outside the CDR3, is AAGVIQSPRHLIKEKRETATLKCYPIPRHDTVYWYQQGPGQDPQFLISFYEKMQSDKGSIPDRFSAQQFSDYHSELNMSSLELGDSALYFCASSLGGTSGAYEQYFGPGTRLTVT.